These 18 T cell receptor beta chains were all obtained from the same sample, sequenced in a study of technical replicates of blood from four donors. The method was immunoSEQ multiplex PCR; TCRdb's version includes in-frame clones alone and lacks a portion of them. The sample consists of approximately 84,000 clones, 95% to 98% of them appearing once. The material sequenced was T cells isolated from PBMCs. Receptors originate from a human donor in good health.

DNA of the CDR3: TGTGCCAGGGGGCTAACCCCGGCTAGCGGGAGGGAAGGGGTCGGCATTCAGTACTTC. It is translated as CARGLTPASGREGVGIQYF. The rearrangement joins TRBV2 to TRBJ2-4; TRBD2 agrees at 12 bases. The germline CDR1 and CDR2 sequences are SNHLY and FYNNEI. This CDR3 comprises 19 residues. After removal of 9 bases from V and 9 bases from J, the junction contained 24 bases not matched to a gene.

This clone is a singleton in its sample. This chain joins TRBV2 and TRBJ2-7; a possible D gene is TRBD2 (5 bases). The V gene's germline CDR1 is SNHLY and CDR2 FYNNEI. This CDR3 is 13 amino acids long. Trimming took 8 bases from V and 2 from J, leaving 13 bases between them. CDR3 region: CASRPMGAYEQYF. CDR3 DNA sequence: TGTGCCAGCCGACCCATGGGAGCCTACGAGCAGTACTTC. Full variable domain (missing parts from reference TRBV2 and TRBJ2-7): EPEVTQTPSHQVTQMGQEVILRCVPISNHLYFYWYRQILGQKVEFLVSFYNNEISEKSEIFDDQFSVERPDGSNFTLKIRSTKLEDSAMYFCASRPMGAYEQYFGPGTRLTVT.

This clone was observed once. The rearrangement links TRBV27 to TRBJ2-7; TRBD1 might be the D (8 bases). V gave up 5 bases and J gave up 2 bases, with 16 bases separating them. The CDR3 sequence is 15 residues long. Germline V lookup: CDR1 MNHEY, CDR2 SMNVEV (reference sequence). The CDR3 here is CASSRHRGGTYEQYF. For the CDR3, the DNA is TGTGCCAGCAGTCGTCACAGGGGGGGAACCTACGAGCAGTACTTC.

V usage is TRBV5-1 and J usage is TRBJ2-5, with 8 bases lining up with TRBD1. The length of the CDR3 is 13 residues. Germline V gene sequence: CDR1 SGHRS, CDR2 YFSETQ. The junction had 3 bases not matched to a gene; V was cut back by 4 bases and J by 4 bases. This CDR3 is CASSPDRGETQYF. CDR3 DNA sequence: TGCGCCAGCAGCCCTGACAGGGGAGAGACCCAGTACTTC.

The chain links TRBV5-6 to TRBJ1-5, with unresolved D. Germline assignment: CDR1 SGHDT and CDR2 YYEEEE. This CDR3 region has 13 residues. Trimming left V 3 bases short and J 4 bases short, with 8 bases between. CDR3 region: CASSSQANQPQHF. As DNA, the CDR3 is TGTGCCAGCAGCTCTCAGGCGAATCAGCCCCAGCATTTT.

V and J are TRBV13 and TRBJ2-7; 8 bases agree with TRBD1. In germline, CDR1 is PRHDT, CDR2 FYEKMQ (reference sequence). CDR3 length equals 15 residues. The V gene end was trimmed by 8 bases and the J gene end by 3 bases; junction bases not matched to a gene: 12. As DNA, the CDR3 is TGTGCCAGCGGGTTACCGGGACAGGTCATCTACGAGCAGTACTTC. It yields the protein CASGLPGQVIYEQYF.

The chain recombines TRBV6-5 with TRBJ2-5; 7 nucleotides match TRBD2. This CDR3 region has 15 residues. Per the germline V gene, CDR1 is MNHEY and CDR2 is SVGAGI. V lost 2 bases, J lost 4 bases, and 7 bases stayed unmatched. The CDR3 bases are TGTGCCAGCAGTTACGGGGGAAGCGGGGCAGAGACCCAGTACTTC. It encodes CASSYGGSGAETQYF.

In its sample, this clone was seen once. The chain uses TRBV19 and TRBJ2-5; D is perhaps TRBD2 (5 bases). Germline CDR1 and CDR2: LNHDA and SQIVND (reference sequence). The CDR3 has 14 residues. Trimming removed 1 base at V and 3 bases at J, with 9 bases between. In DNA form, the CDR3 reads TGTGCCAGTAGTATAGCTCCTAGCAAAGAGACCCAGTACTTC. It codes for CASSIAPSKETQYF.

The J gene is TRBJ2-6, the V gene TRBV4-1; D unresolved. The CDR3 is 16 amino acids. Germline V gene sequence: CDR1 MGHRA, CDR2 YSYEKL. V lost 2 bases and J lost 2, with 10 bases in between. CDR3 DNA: TGCGCCAGCAGCCAATCCGGCCAGGCTGGGGCCAACGTCCTGACTTTC. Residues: CASSQSGQAGANVLTF.

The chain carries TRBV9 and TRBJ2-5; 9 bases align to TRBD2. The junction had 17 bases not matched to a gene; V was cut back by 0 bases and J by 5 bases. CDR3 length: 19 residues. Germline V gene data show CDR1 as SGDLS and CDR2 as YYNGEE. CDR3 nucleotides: TGTGCCAGCAGCGTAGGGGATCTTTGGGGCGGGAGGGCCGGGGAGACCCAGTACTTC. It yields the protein CASSVGDLWGGRAGETQYF. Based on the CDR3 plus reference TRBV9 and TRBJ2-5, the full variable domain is DSGVTQTPKHLITATGQRVTLRCSPRSGDLSVYWYQQSLDQGLQFLIQYYNGEERAKGNILERFSAQQFPDLHSELNLSSLELGDSALYFCASSVGDLWGGRAGETQYFGPGTRLLVL.

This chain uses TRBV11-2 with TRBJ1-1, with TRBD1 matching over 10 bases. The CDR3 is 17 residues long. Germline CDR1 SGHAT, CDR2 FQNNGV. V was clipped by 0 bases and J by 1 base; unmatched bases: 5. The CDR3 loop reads CASSLETRTGGNTEAFF. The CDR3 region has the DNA TGTGCCAGCAGCTTAGAAACCCGGACAGGGGGGAACACTGAAGCTTTCTTT. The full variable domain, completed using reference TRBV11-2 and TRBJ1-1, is EAGVAQSPRYKIIEKRQSVAFWCNPISGHATLYWYQQILGQGPKLLIQFQNNGVVDDSQLPKDRFSAERLKGVDSTLKIQPAKLEDSAVYLCASSLETRTGGNTEAFFGQGTRLTVV.

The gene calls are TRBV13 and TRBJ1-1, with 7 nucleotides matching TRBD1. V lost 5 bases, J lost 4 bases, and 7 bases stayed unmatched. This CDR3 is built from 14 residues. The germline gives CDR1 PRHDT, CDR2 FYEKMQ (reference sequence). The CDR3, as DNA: TGTGCCAGCAGCCCCGGGACAGTGAGCACTGAAGCTTTCTTT. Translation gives CASSPGTVSTEAFF. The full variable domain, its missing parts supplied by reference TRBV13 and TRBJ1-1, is AAGVIQSPRHLIKEKRETATLKCYPIPRHDTVYWYQQGPGQDPQFLISFYEKMQSDKGSIPDRFSAQQFSDYHSELNMSSLELGDSALYFCASSPGTVSTEAFFGQGTRLTVV.

The CDR3 nucleotides are TGTGCCAGCAGCAGGGGACAGGAGAGCTCCTACAATGAGCAGTTCTTC. Translated: CASSRGQESSYNEQFF. V usage is TRBV5-4 and J usage is TRBJ2-1; 8 bases agree with TRBD1. This CDR3 spans 16 amino acids. Germline V CDR1 and CDR2: SGHNT, YYREEE (reference sequence). Losses at the gene ends were 4 bases for V and 0 bases for J; bases not matched to a gene: 6.

CDR3 coding DNA: TGTGCCAGCAGCTTAATAGCTAGCCGGAGGCCCTACGAGCAGTACTTC. Translation gives CASSLIASRRPYEQYF. V is TRBV5-6 and J is TRBJ2-7; TRBD2 might be the D (5 bases). The V and J ends lost 2 bases and 2 bases respectively, with 17 bases between them. CDR3 length: 16 residues. Germline CDR1 and CDR2: SGHDT and YYEEEE.

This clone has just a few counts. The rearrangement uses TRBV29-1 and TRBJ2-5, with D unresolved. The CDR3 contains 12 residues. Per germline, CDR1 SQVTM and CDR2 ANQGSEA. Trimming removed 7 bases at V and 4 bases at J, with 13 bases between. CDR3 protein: CSAAPEAETQYF. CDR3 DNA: TGCAGCGCTGCCCCAGAGGCAGAGACCCAGTACTTC.

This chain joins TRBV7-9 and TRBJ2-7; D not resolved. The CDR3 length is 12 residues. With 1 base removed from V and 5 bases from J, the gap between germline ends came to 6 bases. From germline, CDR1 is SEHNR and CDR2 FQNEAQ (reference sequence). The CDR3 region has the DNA TGTGCCAGCAGCTTAGGGTCGGACGAGCAGTACTTC. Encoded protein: CASSLGSDEQYF.

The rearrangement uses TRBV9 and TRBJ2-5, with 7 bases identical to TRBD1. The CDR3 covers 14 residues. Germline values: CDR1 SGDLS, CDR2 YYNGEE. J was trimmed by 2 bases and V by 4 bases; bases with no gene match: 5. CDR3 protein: CASSPRTGQETQYF. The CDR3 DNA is TGTGCCAGCAGCCCGCGGACAGGACAAGAGACCCAGTACTTC.

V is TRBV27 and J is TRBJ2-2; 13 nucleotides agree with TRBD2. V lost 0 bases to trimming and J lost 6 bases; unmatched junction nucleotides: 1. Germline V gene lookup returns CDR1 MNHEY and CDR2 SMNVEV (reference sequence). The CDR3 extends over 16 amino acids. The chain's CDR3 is CASSLSLAGGPGELFF. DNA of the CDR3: TGTGCCAGCAGTTTATCACTAGCGGGGGGGCCCGGGGAGCTGTTTTTT.